Each of the 24 T cell receptor beta chains below was sequenced from the same sample in a study of cytomegalovirus exposure and HLA in healthy donors. Researchers ran the PCR with 60 Vbeta and 13 Jbeta primers. Measured with immunoSEQ multiplex PCR; TCRdb has only the in-frame clones, and not every one. Of 96,000 or so clones listed, 60% to 75% were seen once; the top ten hold 14%. The sequencing input was PBMCs. These receptors came from a woman in her 70s in good health and CMV-seropositive.

This rearrangement joins TRBV10-3 to TRBJ2-7; the D gene is possibly TRBD2 (7 bases). The V end lost 9 bases, the J end lost 0 bases, and 15 bases lay between the germline ends. Germline loops: CDR1 ENHRY, CDR2 SYGVKD. CDR3 size: 14 residues. Here the CDR3 DNA reads TGTGCCATTAGGGGGGGGAAAAACTCCTACGAGCAGTACTTC. Protein: CAIRGGKNSYEQYF.

This chain uses TRBV7-8 with TRBJ2-2, with TRBD1 identical over 7 bases. V lost 6 bases to trimming and J lost 5 bases; unmatched junction nucleotides: 9. The CDR3 sequence is 15 residues long. Germline CDR1 reads SGHVS; CDR2 reads FQNEAQ. CDR3 nucleotides: TGTGCCAGCAGACCTGACAGGGTTAATACCGGGGAGCTGTTTTTT. Translating it yields CASRPDRVNTGELFF.

The chain is built from TRBV15 and TRBJ1-5, with D possibly matching TRBD1 (5 bases). This CDR3 is built from 14 residues. Trimming took 5 bases from V and 11 from J, leaving 19 bases between them. Germline assignment: CDR1 LNHNV and CDR2 YYDKDF (reference sequence). CDR3 DNA: TGTGCCACCAGCGGTGACGCCGAACCGGGGGCCCAGCATTTT. Amino acid sequence: CATSGDAEPGAQHF.

A single count supports this clone. V and J are TRBV9 and TRBJ2-5; 11 nucleotides agree with TRBD1. Germline CDR1 is SGDLS and CDR2 is YYNGEE. This CDR3 has 16 residues. The ends lost 4 bases at V and 5 bases at J; junction bases unmatched: 10. In nucleotides, the CDR3 is TGTGCCAGCAGCCCCCCCGGGACAGGGGGGACGGAGACCCAGTACTTC. This codes for CASSPPGTGGTETQYF.

The chain has TRBV4-2 and TRBJ1-5, with 7 positions matching TRBD1. Germline V lookup: CDR1 LGHNA, CDR2 YNFKEQ. The CDR3 is 16 amino acids. J lost 2 bases, V lost 3 bases, and 7 bases had no gene match. The CDR3 reads CASSHSGTGGNQPQHF. DNA of the CDR3: TGTGCCAGCAGCCACAGCGGTACAGGGGGCAATCAGCCCCAGCATTTT.

The CDR3 nucleotides are TGTGCCAGTAGTCGGGTGGGTCAGGGAATCCTTCCCGAGACCCAGTACTTC. The encoded protein is CASSRVGQGILPETQYF. The rearrangement joins TRBV19 to TRBJ2-5; perhaps TRBD1 as D (5 bases). This CDR3 spans 17 amino acids. Per the germline V gene, CDR1 is LNHDA and CDR2 is SQIVND (reference sequence). With 5 bases removed from V and 5 bases from J, the gap between germline ends came to 24 bases.

In this sample, this clone turned up a few times. The chain links TRBV10-2 to TRBJ2-5; D gene ambiguous. V was pared by 6 bases and J by 1 base, with 12 bases between. This CDR3 is built from 14 residues. The germline gives CDR1 WSHSY, CDR2 SAAADI. CDR3 nucleotides: TGCGCCAGCAGGCCCCGTAGTCGCCAAGAGACCCAGTACTTC. Translation gives CASRPRSRQETQYF.

V is TRBV5-1 and J is TRBJ2-3, with D tentatively TRBD2 (5 bases). This CDR3 contains 15 residues. V was pared by 0 bases and J by 4 bases, with 12 bases between. Germline-derived CDR1 and CDR2 are SGHRS and YFSETQ. CDR3 sequence (DNA): TGCGCCAGCAGCTTGGCCCTTAGCGAATCAGATACGCAGTATTTT. This sequence encodes CASSLALSESDTQYF.

The chain combines TRBV19 with TRBJ1-5; TRBD1 matches 7 bases. The CDR3 extends over 14 amino acids. CDR1 is LNHDA, CDR2 SQIVND, per germline (reference sequence). V lost 5 bases to trimming and J lost 6 bases; unmatched junction nucleotides: 7. Written as DNA, the CDR3 is TGTGCCAGTAGTCCTAAGACAGGGAGTCAGCCCCAGCATTTT. Amino acid sequence: CASSPKTGSQPQHF.

This clone was picked up a small number of times. This chain joins TRBV4-2 and TRBJ2-7; D remains ambiguous. Trimming cost V 0 bases and J 1 base, with 10 bases left between them. The CDR3 is made up of 15 amino acids. Germline-derived CDR1 and CDR2 are LGHNA and YNFKEQ. The CDR3, as DNA: TGTGCCAGCAGCCAAGATCGTGTCAGTTCCTACGAGCAGTACTTC. Residues: CASSQDRVSSYEQYF.

The V and J genes are TRBV29-1 and TRBJ1-2; D perhaps matches TRBD1 (5 bases). There are 13 residues in the CDR3. The germline CDR1 and CDR2 sequences are SQVTM and ANQGSEA. The V end lost 1 base, the J end lost 5 bases, and 11 bases lay between the germline ends. The CDR3 bases are TGCAGCGTTGAAGGGAAGGGGTATTATGGCTACACCTTC. Amino acids: CSVEGKGYYGYTF.

This clone was observed a few times. The chain recombines TRBV11-1 with TRBJ2-3, with 11 bases fitting TRBD2. With 5 bases clipped from V and 2 bases from J, the junction kept 6 bases outside the gene matches. Germline lookup yields CDR1 SGHAT and CDR2 FQDESV (reference sequence). The CDR3 is 16 residues long. CDR3 sequence: CASSPLLAGATDTQYF. For the CDR3, the DNA is TGTGCCAGCAGCCCTCTACTAGCGGGAGCCACAGATACGCAGTATTTT.

This clone was found a few times. The CDR3 sequence is CASSIGPGSPTYNEQFF. The CDR3 DNA reads TGTGCCAGTAGTATTGGACCCGGGAGTCCAACCTACAATGAGCAGTTCTTC. The V gene is TRBV19, the J gene TRBJ2-1, with D perhaps TRBD2 (6 bases). In germline, CDR1 is LNHDA, CDR2 SQIVND (reference sequence). CDR3 length: 17 residues. Trimming pared 3 bases from V and 2 bases from J, leaving 17 bases between.

The chain uses TRBV19 and TRBJ1-5; D is uncertain. The CDR3 runs 14 residues. With 5 bases removed from V and 4 bases from J, the gap between germline ends came to 12 bases. Germline V gives CDR1 LNHDA, CDR2 SQIVND (reference sequence). The CDR3 reads CASSLGRVNQPQHF. The CDR3 nucleotides are TGTGCCAGTAGTCTAGGTCGGGTAAATCAGCCCCAGCATTTT.

The chain links TRBV11-2 to TRBJ1-3; no reliable D call. Germline V gene lookup returns CDR1 SGHAT and CDR2 FQNNGV. The CDR3 loop spans 13 amino acids. The V and J ends lost 6 bases and 4 bases respectively, with 10 bases between them. The CDR3 bases are TGTGCCAGCAGTGTGGCTCCCGGAAACACCATATATTTT. Translated, it gives CASSVAPGNTIYF.

This sequence joins TRBV29-1 and TRBJ2-7; 9 bases agree with TRBD1. Germline CDR1 reads SQVTM; CDR2 reads ANQGSEA. Trimming at V came to 7 bases and at J to 3 bases, leaving 7 bases not matched to a gene. The CDR3 length is 13 residues. CDR3 sequence: CSGMGQGSYEQYF. As DNA, the CDR3 is TGCAGCGGTATGGGACAGGGAAGCTACGAGCAGTACTTC.

The chain recombines TRBV6-6 with TRBJ1-1; tentatively, D is TRBD1 (5 bases). The CDR3 is 14 residues long. The V gene lost 4 bases and the J gene lost 3 bases, with 12 bases spanning the gap. Germline V gene data show CDR1 as MNHNY and CDR2 as SVGAGI (reference sequence). The CDR3, as DNA: TGTGCCAGCAGTTCCCGGGGGAGGGACACTGAAGCTTTCTTT. It translates to CASSSRGRDTEAFF.

This sequence joins TRBV10-2 and TRBJ1-2; possible D gene TRBD1, 5 bases. Between the trimmed V and J ends, which lost 6 bases and 8 bases, there was a span of 19 bases. Germline assignment: CDR1 WSHSY and CDR2 SAAADI. This CDR3 has 14 residues. The chain's CDR3 is CASSQQGGTDGYTF. For the CDR3, the DNA is TGCGCCAGCAGCCAGCAGGGTGGTACTGACGGCTACACCTTC.

DNA for the CDR3: TGTGCACACGAAGGGGGCATACGAGAGACCCAGTACTTC. It specifies CAHEGGIRETQYF. The V and J genes are TRBV30 and TRBJ2-5, with 7 bases that match TRBD1. Germline lookup yields CDR1 GTSNPN and CDR2 SVGIG (reference sequence). This CDR3 spans 13 amino acids.

The chain recombines TRBV7-2 with TRBJ2-7, with 9 bases aligning to TRBD1. The CDR3 is 15 residues long. In germline, CDR1 is SGHTA, CDR2 FQGNSA. With 4 bases clipped from V and 3 bases from J, the junction kept 7 bases outside the gene matches. The CDR3 coding sequence is TGTGCCAGCAGCTACGATTCGACAGGGGGCTACGAGCAGTACTTC. Protein product: CASSYDSTGGYEQYF.

This chain links TRBV21-1 with TRBJ1-5. TRBV21-1 is termed a pseudogene. CDR3 size: 15 residues. CDR3 protein: CASKGGGSRNQPQHF. The CDR3 coding sequence is TGTGCCAGCAAGGGGGGAGGGAGTCGCAATCAGCCCCAGCATTTT.

This clone occurred once. This chain links TRBV2 with TRBJ1-4, with D possibly being TRBD1 (5 bases). Trimming took off 6 bases at V and 4 bases at J, with 12 bases between the two ends. CDR1 SNHLY and CDR2 FYNNEI come from the germline V gene. The CDR3 loop spans 14 amino acids. The CDR3 DNA is TGTGCCAGCAGGGTGGGGGGAGTTAATGAAAAACTGTTTTTT. This gives the protein CASRVGGVNEKLFF.

The chain carries TRBV2 and TRBJ2-7; D might be TRBD2 (5 bases). The CDR3 consists of 12 residues. The ends were cut back, 5 bases at V and 1 base at J, with 6 bases in the middle. CDR1 and CDR2 from the germline V gene are SNHLY and FYNNEI. CDR3 nucleotide sequence: TGTGCCAGCAGTCGGGAATCCTACGAGCAGTACTTC. Its protein is CASSRESYEQYF.

This clone showed up just a few times. The rearrangement links TRBV6-1 to TRBJ2-3, with D hard to call. This CDR3 is 13 amino acids long. Germline V CDR1 and CDR2: MNHNS, SASEGT. The V and J ends lost 3 bases and 3 bases respectively, with 7 bases between them. This CDR3 reads CASSDRLTDTQYF. The CDR3 DNA sequence: TGTGCCAGCAGTGACCGGTTGACAGATACGCAGTATTTT.